The 20 T cell receptor beta chains reported below all come from one sample, sequenced in a study of shared clonotypes between healthy human individuals. TCRdb keeps only in-frame clones here, not all; method: immunoSEQ multiplex PCR. The repertoire holds more than 400,000 clones, with 60% to 80% as singletons. The specimen sequenced was PBMCs. Source of these receptors: a woman in her 40s in good health. Some clones in this sample may be carry-over from other donors' samples.

The V gene is TRBV29-1, the J gene TRBJ2-7; D possibly uses TRBD1 or TRBD2 (6 bases each). The CDR3 has 17 amino acids. Germline V CDR1 and CDR2: SQVTM, ANQGSEA. The V and J ends lost 4 bases and 3 bases respectively, with 25 bases between them. The CDR3 spells CSVGLLPAGVGGYEQYF. As DNA, the CDR3 is TGCAGCGTTGGCTTACTTCCCGCAGGGGTGGGAGGCTACGAGCAGTACTTC.

This clone was observed a handful of times. The V call is TRBV19, the J call TRBJ1-5; D unclear. The CDR3 has 12 amino acids. From germline, CDR1 is LNHDA and CDR2 SQIVND (reference sequence). The V end lost 4 bases, the J end lost 6 bases, and 7 bases lay between the germline ends. The CDR3 nucleotides read TGTGCCAGTAGTACTTACCGTCAGCCCCAGCATTTT. It codes for CASSTYRQPQHF.

The V and J genes are TRBV25-1 and TRBJ2-3; no firm D call. Germline-derived CDR1 and CDR2 are MGHDK and SYGVNS. This CDR3 contains 16 residues. Trimming shortened V by 1 base and J by 0 bases, and 11 bases separated the two germline ends. CDR3 bases: TGTGCCAGCAGTGAATCGTGGATCTCTAGCACAGATACGCAGTATTTT. This gives the protein CASSESWISSTDTQYF.

This clone was detected once. The chain is built from TRBV28 and TRBJ2-5; 7 bases map to TRBD1. V was pared by 6 bases and J by 2 bases, with 6 bases of the junction left unmatched. The CDR3 is 14 residues long. Looked up from germline, CDR1 is MDHEN and CDR2 is SYDVKM. CDR3 sequence: CASRKQGTQETQYF. CDR3 bases: TGTGCCAGCAGAAAACAGGGGACGCAAGAGACCCAGTACTTC.

This chain links TRBV27 with TRBJ2-1; TRBD2 matches at 8 bases. The CDR3 spans 16 residues. The junction had 13 bases not matched to a gene; V was cut back by 2 bases and J by 10 bases. Germline CDR1 is MNHEY and CDR2 is SMNVEV (reference sequence). CDR3 in DNA: TGTGCCAGCAGTTTAACTCCCGGGACTAGTCTCGAGGAGCAGTTCTTC. Its translation is CASSLTPGTSLEEQFF.

This clone was seen a handful of times. The J gene is TRBJ1-5, the V gene TRBV19; TRBD1 is a possible D gene (5 bases). In germline, CDR1 is LNHDA, CDR2 SQIVND (reference sequence). The ends were cut back, 0 bases at V and 8 bases at J, with 14 bases in the middle. The length of the CDR3 is 15 residues. As DNA, the CDR3 is TGTGCCAGTAGTATAGAAGGTGAAGGGACGAAGCCCCAGCATTTT. Translated, it gives CASSIEGEGTKPQHF.

The chain uses TRBV4-3 and TRBJ2-2; no reliable D call. Germline CDR1 is LGHNA and CDR2 is YSLEER. Between the trimmed V and J ends, which lost 3 bases and 6 bases, there was a span of 8 bases. The CDR3 sequence is 13 residues long. The CDR3 spells CASSQGPSGELFF. The CDR3 coding sequence is TGCGCCAGCAGCCAGGGTCCGTCCGGGGAGCTGTTTTTT.

This clone was counted once. The rearrangement joins TRBV5-1 to TRBJ1-5, with TRBD1 matching 7 bases. The CDR3 runs 15 residues. Germline V gene sequence: CDR1 SGHRS, CDR2 YFSETQ. The V and J ends lost 0 bases and 8 bases, in that order; junction bases with no gene match: 8. The CDR3 DNA reads as TGCGCCAGCAGCTTGGCCGGGACAGCCGCGGAGCCCCAGCATTTT. It codes for CASSLAGTAAEPQHF.

J is TRBJ2-3 and V is TRBV5-1, with D maybe TRBD1 (6 bases). V dropped 0 bases and J dropped 4 bases, with 18 bases sitting between them. This CDR3 region has 17 residues. CDR1 SGHRS and CDR2 YFSETQ come from the germline V gene. CDR3: CASSLALGALSADTQYF. CDR3 nucleotides: TGCGCCAGCAGCTTGGCTTTGGGGGCGCTGAGTGCAGATACGCAGTATTTT.

This chain uses TRBV9 with TRBJ2-2; 11 positions agree with TRBD2. Germline CDR1 SGDLS, CDR2 YYNGEE. V gave up 7 bases and J gave up 0 bases; unmatched junction bases: 8. The CDR3 loop spans 17 amino acids. In DNA form, the CDR3 reads TGTGCCAGCTCTCCGAGGACTAGCGGGTCGAACACCGGGGAGCTGTTTTTT. Its protein product is CASSPRTSGSNTGELFF. The full variable domain, rest sourced from reference TRBV9 and TRBJ2-2, is DSGVTQTPKHLITATGQRVTLRCSPRSGDLSVYWYQQSLDQGLQFLIQYYNGEERAKGNILERFSAQQFPDLHSELNLSSLELGDSALYFCASSPRTSGSNTGELFFGEGSRLTVL.

This clone showed up just once. The chain recombines TRBV18 with TRBJ1-1; TRBD1 aligns across 9 bases. The length of the CDR3 is 15 residues. J was trimmed by 6 bases and V by 1 base; bases with no gene match: 6. Germline assignment: CDR1 KGHSH and CDR2 LQKENI. The CDR3 DNA follows: TGTGCCAGCTCACCACTTGGACAGGGGATGCCTGAAGCTTTCTTT. This encodes CASSPLGQGMPEAFF.

This clone was seen just once. The chain is built from TRBV15 and TRBJ2-1; 8 bases fit TRBD1. V lost 8 bases and J lost 4; bases outside the gene matches: 10. The CDR3 covers 15 residues. Germline-derived CDR1 and CDR2 are LNHNV and YYDKDF (reference sequence). The CDR3 protein is CATAYAQGEYNEQFF. The CDR3 DNA reads TGTGCCACCGCATATGCACAGGGGGAGTACAATGAGCAGTTCTTC.

This clone has more than one count but fewer than ten. The gene calls are TRBV11-2 and TRBJ1-1; D perhaps matches TRBD1 (6 bases). V gave up 4 bases and J gave up 1 base, with 13 bases separating them. The CDR3 sequence is 15 residues long. Looked up from germline, CDR1 is SGHAT and CDR2 is FQNNGV. This CDR3 is CASSSLTGSNTEAFF. The CDR3 nucleotides are TGTGCCAGCAGCTCCTTGACAGGCTCGAACACTGAAGCTTTCTTT.

The V and J genes are TRBV28 and TRBJ1-4; no definite D call. CDR1 MDHEN and CDR2 SYDVKM come from the germline V gene. V was trimmed by 3 bases and J by 12 bases, leaving 8 bases between them. This CDR3 contains 11 residues. CDR3 protein: CASSFGWELFF. In DNA form, the CDR3 reads TGTGCCAGCAGTTTTGGCTGGGAACTGTTTTTT.

The V and J genes are TRBV19 and TRBJ1-2, with 10 positions matching TRBD1. The germline gives CDR1 LNHDA, CDR2 SQIVND (reference sequence). V lost 4 bases to trimming and J lost 4 bases; unmatched junction nucleotides: 6. CDR3 length: 15 residues. The CDR3 DNA sequence: TGTGCCAGTAGTAACCGGGACAGGGGTTTCTATGGCTACACCTTC. Protein: CASSNRDRGFYGYTF.

The chain recombines TRBV9 with TRBJ2-1; D not resolved. The CDR3 consists of 9 residues. Germline assignment: CDR1 SGDLS and CDR2 YYNGEE. Trimming removed 6 bases at V and 5 bases at J, with 0 bases between. The CDR3: CASNNEQFF. CDR3 DNA: TGTGCCAGCAACAATGAGCAGTTCTTC.

The chain combines TRBV10-2 with TRBJ2-7, with D unclear. The CDR3 length is 12 residues. V gave up 3 bases and J gave up 2 bases, with 5 bases separating them. The V gene's germline CDR1 is WSHSY and CDR2 SAAADI. In nucleotides, the CDR3 is TGCGCCAGCAGTGAAGAGCCCTACGAGCAGTACTTC. Protein sequence: CASSEEPYEQYF.

V and J are TRBV6-5 and TRBJ1-1; D is unresolved. The CDR3 has 13 amino acids. CDR1 MNHEY and CDR2 SVGAGI come from the germline V gene. V was pared by 8 bases and J by 0 bases, with 10 bases between. The DNA for the CDR3 is TGTGCCAGCGTCTCGAATATGAACACTGAAGCTTTCTTT. Translation gives CASVSNMNTEAFF.

The J gene is TRBJ2-7, the V gene TRBV4-1, with 7 bases identical to TRBD1. CDR3 length: 17 residues. CDR1 and CDR2 from the germline V gene are MGHRA and YSYEKL. V gave up 0 bases and J gave up 6 bases; unmatched junction bases: 14. The CDR3 spells CASSQDPLTGKSSEQYF. The CDR3 region has the DNA TGCGCCAGCAGCCAAGATCCCCTGACAGGGAAATCGTCCGAGCAGTACTTC.

On this clone: One end of the junction is discordant with germline, which a read error may explain. J is TRBJ2-2 and V is TRBV2, with 9 bases aligning to TRBD1. The CDR3 contains 16 residues. Germline CDR1 reads SNHLY; CDR2 reads FYNNEI. CDR3 DNA: TGTGCCAGCAGTGGTACAGGGGGCGCAAACACCGGGGAGCTGCTTTTT. This gives the protein CASSGTGGANTGELLF.